These 24 T cell receptor beta chains were sequenced from one sample in a study of PD-L1 blockade in urothelial cancer. Only in-frame clones appear in the TCRdb table, and some are missing; sequencing was by immunoSEQ multiplex PCR. The sample consists of about 88,000 clones, 85% to 95% of them appearing once. Here the sequenced sample was PBMCs, taken around atezolizumab (anti-PD-L1) treatment. The receptors come from a man in his 60s with urothelial cancer.

As to this clone: Other nucleotide sequences from this sample produce the same CDR3. The chain links TRBV10-3 to TRBJ2-2; D perhaps matches TRBD2 (6 bases). Germline assignment: CDR1 ENHRY and CDR2 SYGVKD. This CDR3 spans 14 amino acids. V lost 0 bases and J lost 4, with 6 bases in between. In DNA, the CDR3 is TGTGCCATCAGTGAGTCCGGGGGCACCGGGGAGCTGTTTTTT. This sequence encodes CAISESGGTGELFF.

The chain recombines TRBV30 with TRBJ1-1; 10 bases are a match to TRBD1. The V gene's germline CDR1 is GTSNPN and CDR2 SVGIG (reference sequence). Trimming removed 1 base from V and 1 base from J; junction bases left unmatched: 9. The CDR3 contains 17 residues. CDR3 loop: CAWSGRDRGRSNTEAFF. The CDR3 nucleotides are TGTGCCTGGAGTGGTCGGGACAGGGGCCGATCGAACACTGAAGCTTTCTTT.

The chain employs TRBV7-2 and TRBJ2-2; D perhaps matches TRBD1 (6 bases). The germline V and J ends were trimmed by 0 bases and 4 bases, with 12 bases remaining between them. Germline V gene sequence: CDR1 SGHTA, CDR2 FQGNSA. The CDR3 length is 16 residues. CDR3 sequence (DNA): TGTGCCAGCAGCTTAGCAGGGGGAATAGGCACCGGGGAGCTGTTTTTT. Translating it yields CASSLAGGIGTGELFF.

This sequence joins TRBV7-9 and TRBJ1-1, with 7 bases matching TRBD1. The V segment lost 6 bases and the J segment 5 bases; nucleotides outside the gene matches: 6. Germline V lookup: CDR1 SEHNR, CDR2 FQNEAQ (reference sequence). The CDR3 runs to 13 residues. The CDR3 DNA reads as TGTGCCAGCAGTAATACAGGGGAGACTGAAGCTTTCTTT. Protein: CASSNTGETEAFF.

The rearrangement links TRBV7-9 to TRBJ2-1; 9 bases match TRBD2. J gave up 8 bases and V 7 bases, and 12 bases lay outside the gene matches. The CDR3 is 15 residues long. Germline V gives CDR1 SEHNR, CDR2 FQNEAQ (reference sequence). CDR3 coding DNA: TGTGCCAGCACCCCCCCTAGCGGGATGTACGATGAGCAGTTCTTC. Protein sequence: CASTPPSGMYDEQFF. Filled out from reference TRBV7-9 and TRBJ2-1, the complete variable domain reads DTGVSQNPRHKITKRGQNVTFRCDPISEHNRLYWYRQTLGQGPEFLTYFQNEAQLEKSRLLSDRFSAERPKGSFSTLEIQRTEQGDSAMYLCASTPPSGMYDEQFFGPGTRLTVL.

CDR3 residues: CAWRGQENTEAFF. Written as DNA, the CDR3 is TGTGCCTGGAGGGGGCAGGAGAACACTGAAGCTTTCTTT. This rearrangement joins TRBV30 to TRBJ1-1; D might be TRBD1 (5 bases). The germline gives CDR1 GTSNPN, CDR2 SVGIG (reference sequence). The CDR3 spans 13 residues. V was pared by 3 bases and J by 1 base, with 9 bases between.

The rearrangement joins TRBV19 to TRBJ1-2; 8 nucleotides match TRBD1. Germline V lookup: CDR1 LNHDA, CDR2 SQIVND (reference sequence). With V trimmed by 2 bases and J by 6 bases, 8 bases remained unmatched. There are 15 residues in the CDR3. CDR3 region: CASSIKWNRGDGYTF. CDR3 DNA: TGTGCCAGTAGTATAAAATGGAACAGGGGGGATGGCTACACCTTC.

This chain joins TRBV7-2 and TRBJ2-3, with D possibly being TRBD2 (7 bases). Germline values: CDR1 SGHTA, CDR2 FQGNSA. The CDR3 is 16 amino acids. Trimming removed 5 bases at V and 1 base at J, with 16 bases between. The CDR3 sequence is CASSPGGAYGTDTQYF. CDR3 sequence (DNA): TGTGCCAGCAGCCCTGGGGGGGCCTATGGCACAGATACGCAGTATTTT.

The rearrangement links TRBV9 to TRBJ1-1; D ambiguous. Germline CDR1 and CDR2: SGDLS and YYNGEE. V gave up 0 bases and J gave up 1 base, with 7 bases separating them. The CDR3 is made up of 14 amino acids. Written as DNA, the CDR3 is TGTGCCAGCAGCGTAGCGCCGGGGAACACTGAAGCTTTCTTT. Amino acid sequence: CASSVAPGNTEAFF.

This chain joins TRBV28 and TRBJ1-3, with unresolved D. The V gene lost 5 bases and the J gene lost 0 bases, with 11 bases spanning the gap. This CDR3 comprises 15 residues. Per germline, CDR1 MDHEN and CDR2 SYDVKM. The CDR3 DNA reads as TGTGCCAGCAGTAGACCACTAACCTCTGGAAACACCATATATTTT. Its translation: CASSRPLTSGNTIYF.

The chain uses TRBV4-2 and TRBJ2-1, with 10 positions matching TRBD2. Germline assignment: CDR1 LGHNA and CDR2 YNFKEQ. The length of the CDR3 is 16 residues. V shed 0 bases and J 3 bases; nucleotides not matched to a gene: 2. The CDR3 here is CASSQDTSGNYNEQFF. CDR3 in DNA: TGTGCCAGCAGCCAAGATACTAGCGGGAACTACAATGAGCAGTTCTTC.

Here the CDR3 reads CAWSVLGGGDQPQHF. CDR3 bases: TGTGCCTGGAGTGTACTTGGCGGGGGGGATCAGCCCCAGCATTTT. This chain links TRBV30 with TRBJ1-5; D may be TRBD1 (5 bases). Germline V gene lookup returns CDR1 GTSNPN and CDR2 SVGIG (reference sequence). The CDR3 contains 15 residues. Trimming cost V 0 bases and J 5 bases, with 14 bases left between them.

This chain links TRBV19 with TRBJ2-7; the match to TRBD1 covers 9 bases. Germline CDR1 reads LNHDA; CDR2 reads SQIVND (reference sequence). CDR3 length: 15 amino acids. The ends lost 10 bases at V and 10 bases at J; junction bases unmatched: 20. The CDR3 loop reads CATAPSRGQGLTQYF. The CDR3, as DNA: TGTGCCACCGCTCCATCCCGGGGACAGGGTCTCACCCAGTACTTC.

V gene TRBV5-1 combines with J gene TRBJ2-1, with D perhaps matching TRBD2 (6 bases). Germline V gene sequence: CDR1 SGHRS, CDR2 YFSETQ. The length of the CDR3 is 13 residues. With 0 bases removed from V and 7 bases from J, the gap between germline ends came to 8 bases. CDR3 bases: TGCGCCAGCAGCTTGGTCGCGGGGAATGAGCAGTTCTTC. Translation gives CASSLVAGNEQFF.

This clone came up a few times. Other DNA sequences in the sample encode the same CDR3. The rearrangement joins TRBV4-3 to TRBJ2-4; 11 positions agree with TRBD2. Trimming took 3 bases from V and 4 from J; bases not matched to a gene: 5. Germline lookup yields CDR1 LGHNA and CDR2 YSLEER. The CDR3 contains 16 residues. Here the CDR3 reads CASSQDRLAGKNIQYF. The CDR3 nucleotides are TGCGCCAGCAGCCAGGATCGACTAGCGGGGAAAAACATTCAGTACTTC.

Comment on this clone: The identical CDR3 is also encoded by other nucleotide sequences in the sample. The chain links TRBV29-1 to TRBJ2-1; maybe TRBD1 (6 bases). This CDR3 is built from 12 residues. With 6 bases removed from V and 4 bases from J, the gap between germline ends came to 10 bases. Germline V lookup: CDR1 SQVTM, CDR2 ANQGSEA. CDR3 protein: CSVTGQYNEQFF. The CDR3 DNA is TGCAGCGTGACCGGACAGTACAATGAGCAGTTCTTC.

The chain links TRBV4-3 to TRBJ2-7; D uncertain. This CDR3 is 15 amino acids long. V lost 1 base to trimming and J lost 3 bases, with 13 bases between them. Per the germline V gene, CDR1 is LGHNA and CDR2 is YSLEER. In DNA form, the CDR3 reads TGCGCCAGCAGCCAAGGGTCCTTAACCGGCTACGAGCAGTACTTC. Protein product: CASSQGSLTGYEQYF.

The chain carries TRBV5-1 and TRBJ2-3; D is undetermined. The CDR3 runs to 14 residues. Trimming cost V 4 bases and J 0 bases, with 9 bases left between them. The germline CDR1 and CDR2 sequences are SGHRS and YFSETQ. The CDR3 spells CASSAQPSTDTQYF. Here the CDR3 DNA reads TGCGCCAGCAGCGCGCAACCGAGCACAGATACGCAGTATTTT.

The chain links TRBV4-3 to TRBJ2-5; maybe TRBD1 (6 bases). This CDR3 has 14 amino acids. Deletions cut 3 bases from V and 2 bases from J, with 10 bases between. Germline V gene sequence: CDR1 LGHNA, CDR2 YSLEER. The CDR3 reads CASSHGQTQETQYF. The CDR3 DNA reads TGCGCCAGCAGCCACGGACAGACACAAGAGACCCAGTACTTC.

This chain links TRBV28 with TRBJ2-1; 9 bases match TRBD2. This CDR3 comprises 15 residues. The germline V gene encodes CDR1 MDHEN and CDR2 SYDVKM. The ends lost 4 bases at V and 4 bases at J; junction bases unmatched: 5. In DNA, the CDR3 is TGTGCCAGCAGTTCCGGGACTAGCAGGTACAATGAGCAGTTCTTC. It yields the protein CASSSGTSRYNEQFF.

This sequence joins TRBV28 and TRBJ2-7; D not certain. Germline V gene lookup returns CDR1 MDHEN and CDR2 SYDVKM. Trimming left V 5 bases short and J 3 bases short, with 5 bases between. The CDR3 runs 11 residues. This chain's CDR3 is CASSPLYEQYF. CDR3 in DNA: TGTGCCAGCAGTCCCCTCTACGAGCAGTACTTC.

This sequence joins TRBV7-3 and TRBJ2-2; 9 nucleotides line up with TRBD2. Trimming at V came to 4 bases and at J to 6 bases, leaving 9 bases not matched to a gene. The CDR3 sequence is 16 residues long. Germline V gene sequence: CDR1 SGHTA, CDR2 FQGTGA. The CDR3 DNA is TGTGCCAGCAGCTCGAATAGCGGGGGTATCGCCGGGGAGCTGTTTTTT. Its translation is CASSSNSGGIAGELFF.

The J gene is TRBJ2-1, the V gene TRBV4-3; D perhaps matches TRBD1 (6 bases). CDR1 and CDR2 from the germline V gene are LGHNA and YSLEER. The V end was cut by 0 bases, the J end by 4 bases, with 19 bases between. The CDR3 totals 18 residues. CDR3 in DNA: TGCGCCAGCAGCCAAGATGGCCAAAGGGACAAAATTTACAATGAGCAGTTCTTC. Translation gives CASSQDGQRDKIYNEQFF.

This chain uses TRBV21-1 with TRBJ1-1; TRBD1 is taken as the D call from the table, unchecked against the DNA. TRBV21-1 corresponds to a pseudogene. The CDR3 consists of 16 residues. The CDR3 spells CASTSSGTGEGREAFF. CDR3 sequence (DNA): TGTGCCAGCACTTCCTCCGGGACAGGGGAAGGCCGGGAAGCTTTCTTT.